The 14 T cell receptor beta chains below were found in one sample sequenced in a study of cytomegalovirus exposure and HLA in healthy donors. Researchers ran the PCR with 60 Vbeta and 13 Jbeta primers. Sequencing used immunoSEQ multiplex PCR; TCRdb keeps in-frame clones, though not all of them. Here the sample table reports approximately 150,000 clones. Material for sequencing was PBMCs. The receptors were sampled from a woman aged 18-29 years in good health and CMV-seronegative.

The chain couples TRBV7-6 to TRBJ2-1; TRBD2 is a possible D gene (6 bases). V was cut by 8 bases and J by 7 bases, with 12 bases left in between. The germline CDR1 and CDR2 sequences are SGHVS and FNYEAQ. There are 12 residues in the CDR3. This chain's CDR3 is CASSGAENEQFF. The CDR3 DNA is TGTGCCAGCTCGGGAGCGGAAAATGAGCAGTTCTTC.

The chain carries TRBV11-2 and TRBJ2-1, with 10 bases lining up with TRBD2. In germline, CDR1 is SGHAT, CDR2 FQNNGV. The CDR3 sequence is 16 residues long. Germline trimming cut 2 bases from V and 6 bases from J; bases unmatched to any gene: 7. CDR3 DNA: TGTGCCAGCAGCTTAATTAAGCGGGAGGGGGGCAATGAGCAGTTCTTC. It specifies CASSLIKREGGNEQFF.

This chain uses TRBV7-2 with TRBJ1-2; D gene ambiguous. Trimming cost V 0 bases and J 7 bases, with 15 bases left between them. Germline lookup yields CDR1 SGHTA and CDR2 FQGNSA. The CDR3 is 15 amino acids. CDR3 nucleotides: TGTGCCAGCAGCTTAGCATTGGGAGCCAGGAGTGGCTACACCTTC. This codes for CASSLALGARSGYTF.

The chain recombines TRBV7-8 with TRBJ2-5, with 8 nucleotides matching TRBD2. The end of the DNA aligns better with TRBJ2-7, so the J call may be wrong. The CDR3 sequence is 14 residues long. Germline V lookup: CDR1 SGHVS, CDR2 FQNEAQ. The CDR3 sequence: CASSSREGRFEQYF. The CDR3 coding sequence is TGTGCCAGCAGCTCACGGGAGGGCCGCTTCGAGCAGTACTTC.

The rearrangement links TRBV9 to TRBJ1-2; 12 bases align to TRBD1. The CDR3 sequence is 15 residues long. The V gene's germline CDR1 is SGDLS and CDR2 YYNGEE. After removal of 0 bases from V and 7 bases from J, the junction contained 4 bases not matched to a gene. The CDR3 nucleotides read TGTGCCAGCAGCGTAGGGGGACAGGGGGCGTTTGGCTACACCTTC. Encoded protein: CASSVGGQGAFGYTF. Full variable domain (remainder filled in from reference TRBV9 and TRBJ1-2): DSGVTQTPKHLITATGQRVTLRCSPRSGDLSVYWYQQSLDQGLQFLIQYYNGEERAKGNILERFSAQQFPDLHSELNLSSLELGDSALYFCASSVGGQGAFGYTFGSGTRLTVV.

V is TRBV23-1 and J is TRBJ2-5; D remains ambiguous. TRBV23-1 is identified as an open reading frame with a role that is uncertain. V lost 8 bases and J lost 1, with 20 bases in between. This CDR3 contains 16 residues. The CDR3 DNA reads as TGCGCCAGCCGGCCGTTGGGCCCAAGCCTCCAAGAGACCCAGTACTTC. The encoded protein is CASRPLGPSLQETQYF.

The chain joins TRBV6-6 to TRBJ1-2, with a tentative D call TRBD1 (5 bases). V dropped 8 bases and J dropped 4 bases, with 11 bases sitting between them. This CDR3 is 12 amino acids long. The germline V gene encodes CDR1 MNHNY and CDR2 SVGAGI (reference sequence). CDR3 amino acids: CASVGGFYGYTF. In nucleotides, the CDR3 is TGTGCCAGCGTCGGGGGATTCTATGGCTACACCTTC.

This chain uses TRBV5-4 with TRBJ2-1; TRBD2 agrees at 8 bases. The CDR3 loop spans 15 amino acids. Germline CDR1 SGHNT, CDR2 YYREEE (reference sequence). The V segment lost 4 bases and the J segment 4 bases; nucleotides outside the gene matches: 7. In DNA, the CDR3 is TGTGCCAGCAGCAATGGACTAGCCCCATACAATGAGCAGTTCTTC. Amino acids: CASSNGLAPYNEQFF.

This chain uses TRBV10-3 with TRBJ2-7; 9 positions match TRBD1. The CDR3 has 15 residues. Germline CDR1 ENHRY, CDR2 SYGVKD. The V gene end was trimmed by 6 bases and the J gene end by 2 bases; junction bases not matched to a gene: 8. The CDR3 bases are TGTGCCATCAGGAGCCGGGACAGGGAGCCCTACGAGCAGTACTTC. It yields the protein CAIRSRDREPYEQYF.

The V and J genes are TRBV7-9 and TRBJ1-5; 8 positions match TRBD1. CDR3 size: 17 residues. CDR1 is SEHNR and CDR2 is FQNEAQ in the germline V gene (reference sequence). V trimming: 1 base; J trimming: 0 bases; junction bases outside the gene matches: 5. The CDR3 loop is CASSLVGTGNSNQPQHF. DNA for the CDR3: TGTGCCAGCAGCTTAGTGGGGACAGGAAATAGCAATCAGCCCCAGCATTTT.

The rearrangement uses TRBV7-2 and TRBJ1-2, with a possible D match to TRBD1 (5 bases). The CDR3 runs to 14 residues. V was pared by 2 bases and J by 8 bases, with 15 bases between. Germline V lookup: CDR1 SGHTA, CDR2 FQGNSA. Here the CDR3 DNA reads TGTGCCAGCAGCTTAACTCAGGGTGCCGGAGGCTACACCTTC. It translates to CASSLTQGAGGYTF.

The V call is TRBV10-3, the J call TRBJ2-1; weak D call: TRBD2 (5 bases). The V gene's germline CDR1 is ENHRY and CDR2 SYGVKD. The V end was cut by 2 bases, the J end by 0 bases, with 8 bases between. The CDR3 has 15 residues. The CDR3 region has the DNA TGTGCCATCAGTGAGAGGGAGTTCTCCTACAATGAGCAGTTCTTC. Protein product: CAISEREFSYNEQFF.

The chain links TRBV19 to TRBJ2-5; maybe TRBD1 (5 bases). Per the germline V gene, CDR1 is LNHDA and CDR2 is SQIVND (reference sequence). The CDR3 covers 14 residues. Trimming shortened V by 3 bases and J by 0 bases, and 8 bases separated the two germline ends. CDR3 bases: TGTGCCAGTAGTATTCTAGGGGACCAAGAGACCCAGTACTTC. It specifies CASSILGDQETQYF. Variable domain in full (rest from reference TRBV19 and TRBJ2-5): DGGITQSPKYLFRKEGQNVTLSCEQNLNHDAMYWYRQDPGQGLRLIYYSQIVNDFQKGDIAEGYSVSREKKESFPLTVTSAQKNPTAFYLCASSILGDQETQYFGPGTRLLVL.

The chain combines TRBV2 with TRBJ1-5; 9 positions match TRBD1. The germline V gene has CDR1 SNHLY and CDR2 FYNNEI. The CDR3 is 15 residues long. V shed 5 bases, J shed 7 bases, and the junction held 9 bases outside the gene matches. CDR3 sequence reads: CASSTGTGKWQPQHF. Written as DNA, the CDR3 is TGTGCCAGCAGTACCGGGACAGGGAAATGGCAGCCCCAGCATTTT.